These T cell receptor beta chains were read from a single sample in a study of spatial heterogeneity in lung cancer. TCRdb analysed the 5' RACE reads with MiXCR anew, one entry per CDR3 protein. This sample has around 110,000 distinct CDR3 sequences, with more than 10% found just once. This sample comprised PBMCs, obtained at follow-up. The receptors stem from a male donor with early-stage non-small cell lung cancer. Both conserved end residues are part of each CDR3. D genes are given only for firm matches. Clone size appears in some rows only: once, few, many, or a class for an expanded clone.

CDR3 protein: CAISDRRGEEQYF
CDR3 DNA: TGTGCCATCAGTGACAGGCGGGGGGAAGAGCAGTACTTC
clone size: few
V gene: TRBV10-3
D gene: TRBD2
J gene: TRBJ2-7

CDR3 protein: CASRPDRGRLETQYF
CDR3 DNA: TGTGCCAGCAGACCGGACAGGGGGCGATTGGAGACCCAGTACTTC
clone size: NA
V gene: TRBV7-9
D gene: TRBD1
J gene: TRBJ2-5

CDR3 protein: CATSKTGENTQYF
CDR3 DNA: TGTGCCACCAGCAAGACAGGGGAAAATACGCAGTATTTT
clone size: few
V gene: TRBV15
D gene: TRBD1
J gene: TRBJ2-3

CDR3 protein: CASSPRQGALAPLHF
CDR3 DNA: TGTGCCAGCAGTCCGCGACAGGGGGCACTTGCACCCCTCCACTTT
clone size: NA
V gene: TRBV27
D gene: TRBD1
J gene: TRBJ1-6

CDR3 protein: CSASGTQQEDYEQYF
CDR3 DNA: TGCAGTGCTAGCGGGACCCAGCAAGAAGACTACGAGCAGTACTTC
clone size: few
V gene: TRBV20-1
D gene: NA
J gene: TRBJ2-7

CDR3 protein: CASSLASAWANVLTF
CDR3 DNA: TGTGCCAGCAGCTTGGCGTCTGCCTGGGCCAACGTCCTGACTTTC
clone size: NA
V gene: TRBV5-4
D gene: NA
J gene: TRBJ2-6

CDR3 protein: CASNRQGATEKLFF
CDR3 DNA: TGTGCCAGCAACAGACAGGGGGCAACTGAAAAACTGTTTTTT
clone size: many
V gene: TRBV2
D gene: TRBD1
J gene: TRBJ1-4

CDR3 protein: CAWFRDRGRAGANVLTF
CDR3 DNA: TGTGCCTGGTTCCGGGACAGGGGGCGCGCCGGGGCCAACGTCCTGACTTTC
clone size: few
V gene: TRBV30
D gene: TRBD1
J gene: TRBJ2-6

CDR3 protein: CASSLNPRQGIGKLFF
CDR3 DNA: TGTGCCAGCAGCTTAAATCCTCGGCAGGGGATAGGAAAACTGTTTTTT
clone size: NA
V gene: TRBV7-9
D gene: NA
J gene: TRBJ1-4

CDR3 protein: CAISESSGTGGREQYF
CDR3 DNA: TGTGCCATCAGTGAGTCTAGCGGGACAGGGGGTCGCGAGCAGTACTTC
clone size: NA
V gene: TRBV10-3
D gene: TRBD1
J gene: TRBJ2-7

CDR3 protein: CASSLSGGAEETQYF
CDR3 DNA: TGCGCCAGCAGCTTGAGCGGGGGGGCGGAAGAGACCCAGTACTTC
clone size: few
V gene: TRBV5-1
D gene: TRBD2
J gene: TRBJ2-5

CDR3 protein: CASSSGQPNTEAFF
CDR3 DNA: TGCGCCAGCAGCTCGGGACAGCCGAACACTGAAGCTTTCTTT
clone size: many
V gene: TRBV5-1
D gene: TRBD1
J gene: TRBJ1-1

CDR3 protein: CASRPRTASSYNEQFF
CDR3 DNA: TGTGCCAGCAGACCCCGGACGGCCAGCTCCTACAATGAGCAGTTCTTC
clone size: few
V gene: TRBV11-2
D gene: NA
J gene: TRBJ2-1

CDR3 protein: CSARDHRWTGELFF
CDR3 DNA: TGCAGTGCCCGGGACCACCGATGGACCGGGGAGCTGTTTTTT
clone size: many
V gene: TRBV20-1
D gene: NA
J gene: TRBJ2-2

CDR3 protein: CSLRVRESYNEQFF
CDR3 DNA: TGCAGCCTGAGGGTGAGGGAATCCTACAATGAGCAGTTCTTC
clone size: many
V gene: TRBV29-1
D gene: NA
J gene: TRBJ2-1

CDR3 protein: CASSQGLGAGELFF
CDR3 DNA: TGCGCCAGCAGCCAGGGACTTGGGGCCGGGGAGCTGTTTTTT
clone size: many
V gene: TRBV4-1
D gene: NA
J gene: TRBJ2-2

CDR3 protein: CASSQGLRTAEQYF
CDR3 DNA: TGCGCCAGCAGCCAAGGGCTACGGACAGCCGAGCAGTACTTC
clone size: many
V gene: TRBV4-3
D gene: NA
J gene: TRBJ2-7

CDR3 protein: CTISDTAGTRDPGGYTF
CDR3 DNA: TGTACCATCAGTGATACCGCCGGGACAAGGGATCCGGGGGGCTACACCTTC
clone size: NA
V gene: TRBV10-3
D gene: NA
J gene: TRBJ1-2

CDR3 protein: CASSPSAAGGRNEQFF
CDR3 DNA: TGTGCCAGTAGCCCTAGCGCGGCGGGGGGGCGTAATGAGCAGTTCTTC
clone size: few
V gene: TRBV19
D gene: TRBD2
J gene: TRBJ2-1

CDR3 protein: CASRNRPDRLGSGNNEQFF
CDR3 DNA: TGTGCCAGCAGGAACCGGCCCGACAGGCTCGGTTCGGGAAACAATGAGCAGTTCTTC
clone size: NA
V gene: TRBV7-9
D gene: NA
J gene: TRBJ2-1

CDR3 protein: CASSLDGLPPLHF
CDR3 DNA: TGTGCCAGCAGCCTTGATGGCTTACCACCCCTCCACTTT
clone size: NA
V gene: TRBV7-9
D gene: NA
J gene: TRBJ1-6

CDR3 protein: CATSRVTGITEAFF
CDR3 DNA: TGTGCCACCAGCAGAGTGACAGGGATCACTGAAGCTTTCTTT
clone size: many
V gene: TRBV15
D gene: TRBD1
J gene: TRBJ1-1

CDR3 protein: CASSFTGTEAFF
CDR3 DNA: TGTGCCAGCAGCTTCACAGGCACTGAAGCTTTCTTT
clone size: NA
V gene: TRBV9
D gene: NA
J gene: TRBJ1-1

CDR3 protein: CASSHYSENNQPQHF
CDR3 DNA: TGCGCCAGCAGCCACTACAGCGAGAACAATCAGCCCCAGCATTTT
clone size: many
V gene: TRBV4-1
D gene: NA
J gene: TRBJ1-5

CDR3 protein: CASSLHSGANVLTF
CDR3 DNA: TGTGCCAGCAGCTTACATTCTGGGGCCAACGTCCTGACTTTC
clone size: NA
V gene: TRBV7-3
D gene: NA
J gene: TRBJ2-6

CDR3 protein: CASSLRIRSGANVLTF
CDR3 DNA: TGTGCCAGTAGTTTAAGGATAAGGTCTGGGGCCAACGTCCTGACTTTC
clone size: NA
V gene: TRBV19
D gene: NA
J gene: TRBJ2-6

CDR3 protein: CASVGRGSYNEQFF
CDR3 DNA: TGTGCCAGTGTTGGACGCGGCTCCTACAATGAGCAGTTCTTC
clone size: NA
V gene: TRBV19
D gene: NA
J gene: TRBJ2-1

CDR3 protein: CASSSPHTGGHYGYTF
CDR3 DNA: TGTGCCAGCAGTTCCCCCCACACAGGGGGTCACTATGGCTACACCTTC
clone size: few
V gene: TRBV28
D gene: TRBD1
J gene: TRBJ1-2

CDR3 protein: CASSQDPGETGYEQYF
CDR3 DNA: TGTGCCAGCAGCCAAGATCCCGGAGAAACGGGCTACGAGCAGTACTTC
clone size: many
V gene: TRBV4-2
D gene: NA
J gene: TRBJ2-7

CDR3 protein: CASSRTGRSYEQYF
CDR3 DNA: TGTGCCAGCAGTCGGACAGGGAGAAGCTACGAGCAGTACTTC
clone size: NA
V gene: TRBV2
D gene: TRBD1
J gene: TRBJ2-7

CDR3 protein: CASSLIAGDSYEQYF
CDR3 DNA: TGCGCCAGCAGCCTAATAGCGGGGGATTCCTACGAGCAGTACTTC
clone size: NA
V gene: TRBV4-1
D gene: TRBD2
J gene: TRBJ2-7

CDR3 protein: CASGTWGTQPQHF
CDR3 DNA: TGTGCCAGCGGGACCTGGGGGACTCAGCCCCAGCATTTT
clone size: many
V gene: TRBV28
D gene: NA
J gene: TRBJ1-5

CDR3 protein: CASSTGQAQSEQYF
CDR3 DNA: TGTGCCAGCAGCACGGGACAGGCGCAATCCGAGCAGTACTTC
clone size: NA
V gene: TRBV12-3/TRBV12-4
D gene: TRBD1
J gene: TRBJ2-7

CDR3 protein: CASSLEGESNQPQHF
CDR3 DNA: TGCGCCAGCAGCTTGGAAGGGGAGAGCAATCAGCCCCAGCATTTT
clone size: NA
V gene: TRBV5-1
D gene: NA
J gene: TRBJ1-5

CDR3 protein: CASRQGREYQPQHF
CDR3 DNA: TGTGCCAGCAGACAGGGGCGGGAATATCAGCCCCAGCATTTT
clone size: NA
V gene: TRBV6-1
D gene: TRBD1
J gene: TRBJ1-5

CDR3 protein: CATLRGQESYEQYF
CDR3 DNA: TGTGCCACCCTCCGGGGGCAGGAGTCCTACGAGCAGTACTTC
clone size: few
V gene: TRBV6-5
D gene: NA
J gene: TRBJ2-7

CDR3 protein: CAWSRRGQGAYEQYF
CDR3 DNA: TGTGCCTGGAGTAGAAGGGGACAGGGAGCCTACGAGCAGTACTTC
clone size: NA
V gene: TRBV30
D gene: TRBD1
J gene: TRBJ2-7

CDR3 protein: CASRKTGTETQYF
CDR3 DNA: TGTGCCAGCAGAAAAACAGGGACCGAGACCCAGTACTTC
clone size: few
V gene: TRBV12-3/TRBV12-4
D gene: NA
J gene: TRBJ2-5

CDR3 protein: CASRGTLSQPQHF
CDR3 DNA: TGCGCCAGCAGGGGCACATTGAGTCAGCCCCAGCATTTT
clone size: NA
V gene: TRBV10-2
D gene: NA
J gene: TRBJ1-5

CDR3 protein: CSVQLINQPQHF
CDR3 DNA: TGCAGTGTACAGCTTATTAATCAGCCCCAGCATTTT
clone size: NA
V gene: TRBV20-1
D gene: NA
J gene: TRBJ1-5

CDR3 protein: CSAQRGTNEKLFF
CDR3 DNA: TGCAGCGCTCAGAGGGGGACTAATGAAAAACTGTTTTTT
clone size: many
V gene: TRBV29-1
D gene: NA
J gene: TRBJ1-4

CDR3 protein: CASSLVPTGAHEQYF
CDR3 DNA: TGCGCCAGCAGCTTGGTTCCGACAGGGGCCCACGAGCAGTACTTC
clone size: many
V gene: TRBV5-1
D gene: TRBD1
J gene: TRBJ2-7

CDR3 protein: CASSPRALDVVEQYF
CDR3 DNA: TGTGCCAGCAGCCCGCGGGCCTTAGACGTCGTCGAGCAGTACTTC
clone size: many
V gene: TRBV9
D gene: NA
J gene: TRBJ2-7

CDR3 protein: CASSLRTGGPFTSYNEQFF
CDR3 DNA: TGTGCCAGCAGTTTAAGGACAGGGGGCCCATTCACATCCTACAATGAGCAGTTCTTC
clone size: NA
V gene: TRBV27
D gene: TRBD1
J gene: TRBJ2-1

CDR3 protein: CSVGGGTEAFF
CDR3 DNA: TGCAGCGTTGGAGGCGGCACTGAAGCTTTCTTT
clone size: few
V gene: TRBV29-1
D gene: NA
J gene: TRBJ1-1

CDR3 protein: CASSQEGTWTLRDTEAFF
CDR3 DNA: TGCGCCAGCAGCCAAGAAGGCACTTGGACTTTGAGGGACACTGAAGCTTTCTTT
clone size: many
V gene: TRBV4-1
D gene: NA
J gene: TRBJ1-1

CDR3 protein: CASRWGITGELFF
CDR3 DNA: TGTGCCAGCAGATGGGGGATCACCGGGGAGCTGTTTTTT
clone size: once
V gene: TRBV3-1
D gene: NA
J gene: TRBJ2-2

CDR3 protein: CSARVDGVGRSSYEQYF
CDR3 DNA: TGCAGTGCTAGAGTAGACGGGGTTGGGAGAAGCTCCTACGAGCAGTACTTC
clone size: few
V gene: TRBV20-1
D gene: NA
J gene: TRBJ2-7

CDR3 protein: CASSPKISSAKRVTDTQYF
CDR3 DNA: TGTGCCAGCAGCCCCAAAATATCCTCAGCGAAACGAGTCACAGATACGCAGTATTTT
clone size: few
V gene: TRBV4-2
D gene: NA
J gene: TRBJ2-3

CDR3 protein: CASSGGAGREKLFF
CDR3 DNA: TGTGCCAGCAGTGGAGGGGCAGGACGTGAAAAACTGTTTTTT
clone size: few
V gene: TRBV2
D gene: NA
J gene: TRBJ1-4